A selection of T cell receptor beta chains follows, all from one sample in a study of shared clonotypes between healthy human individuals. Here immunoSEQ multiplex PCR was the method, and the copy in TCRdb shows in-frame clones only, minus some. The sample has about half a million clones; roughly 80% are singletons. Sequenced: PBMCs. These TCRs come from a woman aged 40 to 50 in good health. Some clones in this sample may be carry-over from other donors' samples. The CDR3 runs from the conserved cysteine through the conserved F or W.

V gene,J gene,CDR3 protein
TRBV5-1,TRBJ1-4,CASSLLTGTNEKLFF
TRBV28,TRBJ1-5,CASSLWPPEYSNQPQHF
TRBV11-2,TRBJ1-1,CASGGPWVGNTEAFF
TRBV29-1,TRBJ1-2,CSGQGANYGYTF
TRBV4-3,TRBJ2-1,CASSQDEGCQFF
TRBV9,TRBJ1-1,CASSGTGGNTEAFF
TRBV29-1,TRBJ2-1,CSVDGDGGLAFNEQFF
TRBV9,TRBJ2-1,CASSADSSYNEQFF
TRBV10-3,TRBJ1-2,CAIRAAGLGHGYTF
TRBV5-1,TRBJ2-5,CASSSRETSTPSRAQRGTQYF
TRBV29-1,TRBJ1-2,CSVEGVYGYTF
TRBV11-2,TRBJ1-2,CASSLVGYGYTF
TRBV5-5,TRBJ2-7,CASSLEASGRATYEQYF
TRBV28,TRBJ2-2,CASSLGEINTGELFF
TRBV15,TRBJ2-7,CATSSLGSSYEQYF
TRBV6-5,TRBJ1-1,CASSPGQSTEAFF
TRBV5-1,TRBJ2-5,CASSLAWAGGETQYF
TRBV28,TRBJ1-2,CASSLSRDNYGYTF
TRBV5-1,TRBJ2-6,CASSLRRGGYSGANVLTF
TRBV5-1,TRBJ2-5,CASSLVAIRETQYF
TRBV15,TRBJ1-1,CATSSPLGGQKAFF
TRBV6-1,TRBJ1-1,CASRQGSAEAFF
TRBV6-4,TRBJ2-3,CASSDQTSASTDTQYF
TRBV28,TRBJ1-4,CASSFREKLFF
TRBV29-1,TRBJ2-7,CSVVEGIPGEQYF
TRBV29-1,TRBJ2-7,CSGTGGSDYEQYF
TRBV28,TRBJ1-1,CASMVPFSNTEAFF
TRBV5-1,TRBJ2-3,CASSLAPGSSFHTDTQYF
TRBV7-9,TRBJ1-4,CASSFNSLGSEKLFF
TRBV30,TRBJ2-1,CAWSLVRDEQFF
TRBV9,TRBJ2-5,CASSVAPEETQYF
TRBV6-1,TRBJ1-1,CASSTREGGNTEAFF
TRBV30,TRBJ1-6,CAWSVRGGNSPLHF
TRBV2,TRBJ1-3,CASGPEGLGGNTIYF
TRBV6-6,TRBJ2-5,CASSAGTPKETQYF
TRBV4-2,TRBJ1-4,CASSRNRGNEKLFF
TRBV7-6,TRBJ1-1,CASSLGRGVTEAFF
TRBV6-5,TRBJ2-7,CASRDQSSYEQYF
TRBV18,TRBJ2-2,CASSLAIGELFF
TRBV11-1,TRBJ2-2,CASSFRRTGTGGELFF
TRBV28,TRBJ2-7,CASRQGNYEQYF
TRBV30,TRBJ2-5,CAWGSGQETQYF
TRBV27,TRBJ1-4,CASSLGGGSEKLFF
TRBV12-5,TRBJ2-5,CASGLVLAGVGETQYF
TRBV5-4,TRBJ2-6,CASSFPTYSSGANVLTF
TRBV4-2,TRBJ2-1,CASSPLAGEAYNEQFF
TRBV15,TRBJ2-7,CATSRDGPGVGYEQYF
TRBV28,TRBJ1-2,CASSLPGEPGYTF
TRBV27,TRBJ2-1,CASSWRLAGGFNEQFF
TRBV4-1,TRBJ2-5,CASSQDRAGGPGETQYF
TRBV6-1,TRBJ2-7,CASSERGYEQYF
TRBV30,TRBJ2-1,CAWEKRESGEQFF
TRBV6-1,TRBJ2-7,CASSVDRRYEQYF
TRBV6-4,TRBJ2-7,CASSRQRTAYEQYF
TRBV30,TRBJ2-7,CAWSVRTGAEQYF
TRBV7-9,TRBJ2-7,CASSSAFRFVEQYF
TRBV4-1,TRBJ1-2,CASSQPALKQGINYGYTF
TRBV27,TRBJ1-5,CASSHGQGQGQPQHF
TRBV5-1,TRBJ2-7,CASRASGSYEQYF
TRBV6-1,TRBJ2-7,CASSSGYSYEQYF